This T cell receptor (beta chain) originates from a study of beta chain features in type 1 diabetes. Broader study findings: When Type 1 diabetes patients were examined, their TCRB CDR3s proved moderately but significantly shorter in all four CD4+ subsets.

Concerning this clone itself: As yet, its antigen is unknown.

Germline V gene data show CDR1 as MNHEY and CDR2 as SMNVEV (reference sequence). This CDR3 has 15 amino acids. Deletions cut 5 bases from V and 7 bases from J, with 20 bases between. cDNA synthesis used the whole RNA isolate, giving expressed TCRB sequences. The method was immunoSEQ multiplex PCR; TCRdb's version includes in-frame clones alone and lacks a portion of them. The sample records about 160,000 clones, approximately 8.7% being singletons. The chain has TRBV27 and TRBJ2-5, with a possible D match to TRBD1 (6 bases). The TCR originated in a woman under 40 with type 1 diabetes. Sequenced material: central memory CD4+ T cells from blood. For the CDR3, the DNA is TGTGCCAGCAGTCCCCGATGGGGGCGAGCCGGGACCCAGTACTTC. It is translated as CASSPRWGRAGTQYF.